These 26 T cell receptor beta chains share one sample of origin, sequenced in a study of pediatric ulcerative colitis (dated by TCRdb to the late 2010s). The library was built by means of the immunoSEQ multiplex PCR assay. Drawn from immuneACCESS, this table holds only the in-frame rearrangements with V and J called that TCRdb kept. Clones are partly lost; checked studies trace under half to an unresolved V gene and leave the rest unexplained. This sample comprises under 70,000 clones, approximately 87% of them detected only once. Of the sample, about 1.5% falls within the top ten clones. Sequencing used blood. These receptors originate from a boy younger than 18 who was a control in a study of pediatric ulcerative colitis.

The chain links TRBV25-1 to TRBJ1-1; D is ambiguous. Germline V gives CDR1 MGHDK, CDR2 SYGVNS. The germline V and J ends were trimmed by 1 base and 4 bases, with 13 bases remaining between them. The CDR3 totals 15 residues. The CDR3 coding sequence is TGTGCCAGCAGTGAATTAGGGAGGGTGGGCACTGAAGCTTTCTTT. It specifies CASSELGRVGTEAFF.

CDR3 sequence: CASSSSGWYSSYNEQFF. CDR3 coding DNA: TGTGCCAGCTCGTCGAGCGGATGGTACAGCTCCTACAATGAGCAGTTCTTC. The V and J genes are TRBV27 and TRBJ2-1; the D gene is possibly TRBD2 (5 bases). This CDR3 is built from 17 residues. Trimming stripped 8 bases from V and 0 bases from J, with 20 bases between. Germline CDR1 and CDR2: MNHEY and SMNVEV (reference sequence).

This sequence joins TRBV27 and TRBJ2-5; no clear D. Between the trimmed V and J ends, which lost 6 bases and 1 base, there was a span of 12 bases. The CDR3 covers 14 residues. Germline V gene lookup returns CDR1 MNHEY and CDR2 SMNVEV (reference sequence). CDR3 in DNA: TGTGCCAGCAGCACTCGACCAGGCCAAGAGACCCAGTACTTC. Its protein is CASSTRPGQETQYF.

Here the CDR3 DNA reads TGCAGCGCCCGGACTAGCGGGGGTATCGCCTACGAGCAGTACTTC. As protein: CSARTSGGIAYEQYF. The genes are TRBV29-1 and TRBJ2-7, with 13 bases matching TRBD2. V trimming: 7 bases; J trimming: 2 bases; junction bases outside the gene matches: 8. CDR1 SQVTM and CDR2 ANQGSEA come from the germline V gene. This CDR3 is 15 amino acids long.

The chain joins TRBV21-1 to TRBJ2-7; the table names TRBD2, a call not compared with the DNA. TRBV21-1 is a known pseudogene. CDR3 length: 16 residues. The CDR3 bases are TGTGCCAGCAGCAAATCGTGTGGGAGTAAAATCTACGAGCAGTACTTC. It encodes CASSKSCGSKIYEQYF.

This clone was seen just once. The chain carries TRBV18 and TRBJ2-3; 8 nucleotides line up with TRBD2. Germline loops: CDR1 KGHSH, CDR2 LQKENI. V lost 2 bases to trimming and J lost 9 bases; unmatched junction nucleotides: 7. This CDR3 is 14 amino acids long. This CDR3 reads CASSPGSAGETQYF. CDR3 nucleotides: TGTGCCAGCTCACCAGGCTCAGCGGGGGAAACGCAGTATTTT.

The chain couples TRBV19 to TRBJ1-3; TRBD1 might be the D (5 bases). Trimming took off 7 bases at V and 0 bases at J, with 7 bases between the two ends. The CDR3 has 13 residues. Germline V lookup: CDR1 LNHDA, CDR2 SQIVND (reference sequence). The chain's CDR3 is CASTGSSGNTIYF. CDR3 in DNA: TGTGCCAGTACAGGGTCCTCTGGAAACACCATATATTTT. The full variable domain, completed using reference TRBV19 and TRBJ1-3, is DGGITQSPKYLFRKEGQNVTLSCEQNLNHDAMYWYRQDPGQGLRLIYYSQIVNDFQKGDIAEGYSVSREKKESFPLTVTSAQKNPTAFYLCASTGSSGNTIYFGEGSWLTVV.

This clone has more than one count but fewer than ten. The gene calls are TRBV11-2 and TRBJ2-1; the D is unclear. The germline CDR1 and CDR2 sequences are SGHAT and FQNNGV. This CDR3 comprises 12 residues. V was shortened by 7 bases and J by 9 bases, with 13 bases between the two germline ends. CDR3 residues: CASNPLWGEQFF. CDR3 bases: TGTGCCAGCAACCCACTCTGGGGTGAGCAGTTCTTC.

V gene TRBV7-2 combines with J gene TRBJ2-7; perhaps D is TRBD1 or TRBD2 (5 bases each). Looked up from germline, CDR1 is SGHTA and CDR2 is FQGNSA. V was clipped by 4 bases and J by 6 bases, with 13 bases between them. The CDR3 contains 13 residues. CDR3 region: CASSSTGTAEQYF. The CDR3, as DNA: TGTGCCAGCAGCTCCACGGGGACCGCCGAGCAGTACTTC.

This rearrangement joins TRBV9 to TRBJ1-2; 8 nucleotides align to TRBD1. The ends lost 4 bases at V and 4 bases at J; junction bases unmatched: 6. The CDR3 spans 14 residues. Germline assignment: CDR1 SGDLS and CDR2 YYNGEE. CDR3 sequence reads: CASSLRTGRYGYTF. CDR3 DNA sequence: TGTGCCAGCAGCCTAAGGACAGGGCGCTATGGCTACACCTTC.

The J gene is TRBJ2-2, the V gene TRBV6-1, with 8 bases identical to TRBD1. Germline loops: CDR1 MNHNS, CDR2 SASEGT. V lost 0 bases and J lost 3; bases outside the gene matches: 6. The CDR3 runs to 17 residues. The CDR3 sequence: CASSEARPGGYTGELFF. As DNA, the CDR3 is TGTGCCAGCAGTGAAGCTCGGCCAGGGGGCTACACCGGGGAGCTGTTTTTT.

The chain joins TRBV28 to TRBJ2-7; D tentatively fits TRBD1 or TRBD2 (5 bases each). The CDR3 has 16 residues. The V gene lost 8 bases and the J gene lost 0 bases, with 20 bases spanning the gap. The V gene's germline CDR1 is MDHEN and CDR2 SYDVKM. The CDR3 protein is CASREGYPRSSYEQYF. The CDR3 DNA follows: TGTGCCAGCCGTGAGGGGTACCCGAGAAGCTCCTACGAGCAGTACTTC.

This chain links TRBV19 with TRBJ1-1, with D unclear. Germline CDR1 is LNHDA and CDR2 is SQIVND (reference sequence). CDR3 length: 11 residues. V lost 4 bases to trimming and J lost 11 bases, with 11 bases between them. The CDR3 DNA sequence: TGTGCCAGTAGTAACTCCCTCCGGGCTTTCTTT. As protein: CASSNSLRAFF.

This clone was seen more than once but under ten times. The rearrangement joins TRBV6-1 to TRBJ2-1, with a tentative D call TRBD2 (6 bases). V shed 2 bases and J shed 1 base, with 9 bases lying between them. Germline values: CDR1 MNHNS, CDR2 SASEGT. This CDR3 contains 15 residues. The CDR3 bases are TGTGCCAGCAGTGAAAGGGAGGCGTCCTACAATGAGCAGTTCTTC. It codes for CASSEREASYNEQFF.

The chain is built from TRBV15 and TRBJ2-7; D remains unclear. V was trimmed by 0 bases and J by 0 bases, leaving 9 bases between them. This CDR3 is 15 amino acids long. Germline V gene data show CDR1 as LNHNV and CDR2 as YYDKDF (reference sequence). Written as DNA, the CDR3 is TGTGCCACCAGCAGAGATACGGGCAGCTCCTACGAGCAGTACTTC. Translating gives CATSRDTGSSYEQYF.

J is TRBJ1-1 and V is TRBV19, with D possibly matching TRBD1 (6 bases). The CDR3 is made up of 15 amino acids. V gave up 6 bases and J gave up 6 bases, with 20 bases separating them. Germline assignment: CDR1 LNHDA and CDR2 SQIVND (reference sequence). The CDR3 here is CASRYRAEPSAEAFF. CDR3 coding DNA: TGTGCCAGTAGATACAGGGCGGAACCGTCGGCTGAAGCTTTCTTT.

The CDR3 loop is CASSSILLPGAQPQHF. Written as DNA, the CDR3 is TGTGCCAGCAGCTCCATCTTATTACCAGGGGCCCAGCCCCAGCATTTT. The V call is TRBV11-3, the J call TRBJ1-5, with D perhaps matching TRBD1 (6 bases). Germline V gene data show CDR1 as SGHNT and CDR2 as YENEEA. This CDR3 is 16 amino acids long. Trimming removed 4 bases at V and 7 bases at J, with 20 bases between.

The chain uses TRBV5-1 and TRBJ2-6; TRBD2 is a possible D gene (5 bases). Germline V gene sequence: CDR1 SGHRS, CDR2 YFSETQ. The ends were cut back, 5 bases at V and 0 bases at J, with 15 bases in the middle. CDR3 length: 17 amino acids. The chain's CDR3 is CASSFDYSFSGANVLTF. The CDR3, as DNA: TGCGCCAGCAGTTTCGACTACAGTTTCTCTGGGGCCAACGTCCTGACTTTC.

V gene TRBV5-1 combines with J gene TRBJ2-1; no reliable D call. V dropped 0 bases and J dropped 0 bases, with 10 bases sitting between them. There are 16 residues in the CDR3. Germline V gene sequence: CDR1 SGHRS, CDR2 YFSETQ. CDR3 amino acids: CASSLDHTGSYNEQFF. The CDR3 DNA reads TGCGCCAGCAGCTTGGACCACACGGGCTCCTACAATGAGCAGTTCTTC.

The chain uses TRBV18 and TRBJ1-3; TRBD1 aligns across 7 bases. This CDR3 is 16 amino acids long. Losses at the gene ends were 2 bases for V and 0 bases for J; bases not matched to a gene: 4. Per the germline V gene, CDR1 is KGHSH and CDR2 is LQKENI. CDR3 coding DNA: TGTGCCAGCTCACCAGGGTCAGGGGGCTCTGGAAACACCATATATTTT. Amino acids: CASSPGSGGSGNTIYF.

The rearrangement links TRBV19 to TRBJ1-1; D is unresolved. Trimming left V 10 bases short and J 0 bases short, with 9 bases between. Germline V gene lookup returns CDR1 LNHDA and CDR2 SQIVND (reference sequence). The CDR3 spans 12 residues. CDR3 nucleotides: TGTGCCACGACTCACATGAACACTGAAGCTTTCTTT. Protein: CATTHMNTEAFF.

The V call is TRBV5-1, the J call TRBJ2-5; TRBD2 matches at 9 bases. There are 15 residues in the CDR3. Germline-derived CDR1 and CDR2 are SGHRS and YFSETQ. Trimming cost V 4 bases and J 5 bases; bases outside gene matches: 9. CDR3: CASSGIAGAFETQYF. The CDR3 DNA is TGCGCCAGCAGCGGGATAGCGGGAGCTTTTGAGACCCAGTACTTC.

The rearrangement joins TRBV6-1 to TRBJ2-1; D is unclear. Germline CDR1 reads MNHNS; CDR2 reads SASEGT. The CDR3 is 12 residues long. With 6 bases removed from V and 12 bases from J, the gap between germline ends came to 15 bases. The CDR3 bases are TGTGCCAGCAGCGAGGCAATGGGTGGGCAGTTCTTC. It is translated as CASSEAMGGQFF.

This rearrangement joins TRBV9 to TRBJ2-3, with 9 bases that match TRBD1. This CDR3 has 14 residues. The V gene's germline CDR1 is SGDLS and CDR2 YYNGEE. The V gene end was trimmed by 4 bases and the J gene end by 4 bases; junction bases not matched to a gene: 4. The DNA for the CDR3 is TGTGCCAGCAGCCCGGGACAGGGAGCAGATACGCAGTATTTT. Translating gives CASSPGQGADTQYF. The whole variable domain, remainder taken from reference TRBV9 and TRBJ2-3, is DSGVTQTPKHLITATGQRVTLRCSPRSGDLSVYWYQQSLDQGLQFLIQYYNGEERAKGNILERFSAQQFPDLHSELNLSSLELGDSALYFCASSPGQGADTQYFGPGTRLTVL.

V usage is TRBV5-4 and J usage is TRBJ2-2; D perhaps matches TRBD1 (5 bases). Trimming shortened V by 1 base and J by 2 bases, and 9 bases separated the two germline ends. The V gene's germline CDR1 is SGHNT and CDR2 YYREEE (reference sequence). The CDR3 is 15 amino acids. The DNA for the CDR3 is TGTGCCAGCAGCTTGCCACAGGCTAACACCGGGGAGCTGTTTTTT. Translation: CASSLPQANTGELFF.

This chain joins TRBV18 and TRBJ2-3, with 10 bases that match TRBD2. CDR1 and CDR2 (germline): KGHSH, LQKENI. CDR3 length: 16 amino acids. J lost 4 bases, V lost 3 bases, and 7 bases had no gene match. CDR3 sequence (DNA): TGTGCCAGCTCACCGAGCGGGGGGGGCCCCGCAGATACGCAGTATTTT. Translating gives CASSPSGGGPADTQYF.